A selection of T cell receptor beta chains follows, all from one sample in a study of T-cell reconstitution after alpha-beta-depleted transplantation in children. MiXCR, run by TCRdb on the PCR reads, gives a single entry per CDR3 protein. The sample records 90,000 to 130,000 distinct CDR3 sequences, about 6.5% being singletons. This sample comprised PBMCs, mostly from graft donor cells, obtained 360 days after TCRalphabeta/CD19-depleted stem cell transplant. Source of these receptors: a male patient aged 2 to 10 who had a stem cell transplant for acute lymphoblastic leukemia, so the T cells may come from the graft donor. The conserved cysteine and the conserved F or W are not part of the CDR3 here.

>TRBV7-2
ASRVDRGQETQY
>TRBV11-2
ASSLGLAGETDTQY
>TRBV30
AWSVHIGGEQY
>TRBV10-3
AISESGQGANTGELF
>TRBV6-5
ASSYSLASIYEQY
>TRBV4-3
ASSPGGREKLF
>TRBV20-1
SWGQAPGFGYT
>TRBV12-3/TRBV12-4
ASSLVGGSRYEQY
>TRBV4-3
ASSQDGLGGNEQF
>TRBV27
ASSLRLFNEKLF
>TRBV28
ASSFQPGTSRNEQF
>TRBV20-1
SASPAKDRDPYEQY
>TRBV11-2
ASIGTSGRESEQY
>TRBV28
ASSLWTRGQGDTQY
>TRBV7-6
ASSYLAPPAYEQY
>TRBV20-1
SARLKMNTEAF
>TRBV5-1
ASSLGLAGGRVKNIQY
>TRBV4-2
ASSQDPEREDSTDTQY
>TRBV7-6
ASSLKVPAHEQF
>TRBV12-3/TRBV12-4
ASGTSEAF
>TRBV7-9
ASSFPPGEVTETQY
>TRBV15
ATSRRNTEAF
>TRBV6-5
ASSLGTGIAYGYT
>TRBV10-3
AISFPGQGIYEQY
>TRBV7-9
ASSPRENTEAF
>TRBV5-1
ASSPLDSGAGNYEQY
>TRBV6-5
ASRGSGRAPETQY
>TRBV4-2
ASTPYKGGGYTDTQY
>TRBV2
ASSILAGATDTQY
>TRBV10-3
AISAIGGVAKNIQY
>TRBV6-2/TRBV6-3
ASSPWRNTGELF
>TRBV10-3
AISVGWDTQY
>TRBV29-1
SVEPRGSYEQY
>TRBV29-1
SVEEEVEVTQY
>TRBV2
ASRGYEQF
>TRBV9
ASGWQGNGYT
>TRBV2
ASKAGPNTGELF
>TRBV20-1
SAPTGRWSYNEQF
>TRBV7-2
ASRRTSGGGTGELF
>TRBV6-1
ASSSPYNEKLF
>TRBV12-3/TRBV12-4
ASSPGQAYNSPLH
>TRBV28
ASRLAFQETQY
>TRBV4-1
ASSHPGQGTTYEQY
>TRBV11-2
ASSLDSGAPYEQY
>TRBV24-1
ATSAPLGGRETQY
>TRBV24-1
ATSDYSGRKY
>TRBV9
ASSVGLAGSYEQY
>TRBV24-1
ATGPGYQETQY
>TRBV5-1
ASSLGGAVGVDEKLF
>TRBV10-3
AISPDSYEQY
>TRBV28
ASSFRGWAYEQY
>TRBV7-9
ASSRVGTWDYGYT
>TRBV29-1
SVSPRDRGYEQY
>TRBV28
ASSVVGTGLKLF
>TRBV25-1
ASSELADGTDTQY
>TRBV7-2
ASSCNRLAGGNEQY
>TRBV4-3
ASSLLASIYNEQF